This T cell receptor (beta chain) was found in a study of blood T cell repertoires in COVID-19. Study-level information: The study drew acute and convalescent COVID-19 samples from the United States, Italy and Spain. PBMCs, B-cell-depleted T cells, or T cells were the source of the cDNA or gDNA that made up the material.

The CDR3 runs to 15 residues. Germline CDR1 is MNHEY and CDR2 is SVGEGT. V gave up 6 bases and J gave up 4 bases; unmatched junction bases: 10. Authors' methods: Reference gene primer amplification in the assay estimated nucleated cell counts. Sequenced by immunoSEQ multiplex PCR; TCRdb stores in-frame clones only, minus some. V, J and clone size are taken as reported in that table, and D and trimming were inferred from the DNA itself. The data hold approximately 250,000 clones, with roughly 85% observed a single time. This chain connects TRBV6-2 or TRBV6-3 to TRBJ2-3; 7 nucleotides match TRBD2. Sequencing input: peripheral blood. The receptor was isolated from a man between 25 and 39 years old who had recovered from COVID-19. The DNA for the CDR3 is TGTGCCAGCAGCCCCAACAGCGGGGACGCAGATACGCAGTATTTT. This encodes CASSPNSGDADTQYF.